This T cell receptor beta chain was captured by sequencing in a study of regulatory T cells in long-lasting Graves disease. Study at large: Positivity for TSH receptor antibodies plus over 5 years of antithyroid drugs meant persistent Graves' disease. General study results and limits: Favored usage of TRBV28, TRBJ1-2 and TRBJ2-5 was recorded in persistent disease. Whereas new patients shared some 990 public clonotypes, persistent patients shared more, at a few thousand.

Construction of the TCR beta libraries employed iRepertoire HTBI primers in conjunction with Arm-PCR of CDR3 regions. MiXCR was run by TCRdb on the multiplex PCR reads, yielding one entry per CDR3 protein. The sample shows under 500,000 distinct CDR3 sequences, about 20% of them seen only once. As to this clonotype: What it binds is not known. One end of the junction varies from germline; a read error may be responsible.

Germline-derived CDR1 and CDR2 are MNHEY and SMNVEV (reference sequence). The CDR3 length is 12 residues. Time point defined: persistent/refractory GD, antithyroid drugs over 5 years with positive TRAb. PBMC-derived RNA was used for the TCR library. The sequence was obtained from a female donor with Graves disease. This material consisted of peripheral blood mononuclear cells (PBMCs), taken when the disease was refractory, from a patient treated with antithyroid drugs. The chain couples TRBV27 to TRBJ1-2; 7 bases agree with TRBD1. The DNA of the CDR3 is TGTGCCAGCAAGGGACAGAGTTATGGCTACATCTTC. It encodes CASKGQSYGYIF.